This TCR beta chain was profiled in a study of cytomegalovirus exposure and HLA in healthy donors. General study points: Some TCR beta chains (roughly 160 of them) were listed as cytomegalovirus-associated. A link between a missense DCLRE1C variant and TCR beta V- and J-gene trimming emerged from a later analysis. Across all donors, roughly uniform sequencing depth was an assumption of the presence/absence analyses. Sequences of the TCR beta chain were said to predict the HLA-A and HLA-B alleles of most subjects accurately.

The PCR had 60 Vbeta and 13 Jbeta primers. Here immunoSEQ multiplex PCR was the method, and the copy in TCRdb shows in-frame clones only, minus some. The sample has more than 95,000 clones; about a tenth are singletons. A word on this clone: The antigen is undetermined.

After removal of 5 bases from V and 7 bases from J, the junction contained 13 bases not matched to a gene. The CDR3 totals 17 residues. Looked up from germline, CDR1 is LGHNA and CDR2 is YSLEER. The genes are TRBV4-3 and TRBJ2-2; 10 bases line up with TRBD2. Sequenced material: PBMCs. This TCR came from a man aged 35 to 55 in good health and CMV-seropositive. CDR3 sequence reads: CASSFPPLAGAGGELFF. Written as DNA, the CDR3 is TGCGCCAGCAGCTTCCCCCCGCTAGCGGGAGCTGGCGGGGAGCTGTTTTTT.